This T cell receptor (beta chain) comes out of a study of response to subunit inactivated influenza vaccine. This clonotype showed up just a few times. The antigen remains undetermined. Findings of the study overall: The authors suggested that few new T cells are recruited per seasonal influenza vaccination.

The length of the CDR3 is 17 residues. With 6 bases clipped from V and 0 bases from J, the junction kept 7 bases outside the gene matches. CDR1 and CDR2 (germline): LNHDA, SQIVND (reference sequence). MiXCR, run by TCRdb on the RT-PCR reads, gives a single entry per CDR3 protein. The sample yields 150,000 to 200,000 distinct CDR3 sequences, around 9% seen once. The V gene is TRBV19, the J gene TRBJ2-1; 11 bases match TRBD2. The source material was non-naive T cells sorted from PBMCs, sampled on the day of vaccination. This sequence was found in a man in his fifties who received an inactivated influenza vaccine. The CDR3 DNA follows: TGTGCCAGTAGGGCACTAGCGGGGGCCTCCTCCTACAATGAGCAGTTCTTC. Translating gives CASRALAGASSYNEQFF.